This record concerns one TCR beta chain sequence. These data are taken from a study of T cell responses to AZD1222 COVID-19 vaccine. Generated by immunoSEQ multiplex PCR, the TCRdb table keeps only in-frame clones and is missing some. This repertoire shows under 90,000 clones, 83% found once; its top ten account for approximately 1.3%. The germline gives CDR1 LGHDT, CDR2 YNNKEL (reference sequence). Trimming removed 4 bases at V and 2 bases at J, with 17 bases between. This CDR3 has 16 amino acids. V is TRBV3-1 (or the pseudogene TRBV3-2) and J is TRBJ1-2; unclear D gene. Specimen: peripheral blood, collected 28 days after the second AZD1222 dose. The receptor's source is an adult who received the AZD1222 COVID-19 vaccine. The CDR3 protein is CASSPTGFSLNYGYTF. The CDR3 DNA sequence: TGTGCCAGCAGCCCGACCGGTTTCTCCTTAAACTATGGCTACACCTTC.